Shown below are 15 T cell receptor beta chains from a single sample sequenced in a study of T-cell memory formation after mild COVID-19. TCRdb re-called the 5' RACE reads with MiXCR, one entry per CDR3 protein. The sample has roughly 560,000 distinct CDR3 sequences, roughly 21% seen once. What was sequenced was PBMCs or a T cell subset sorted from them (not recorded which). Source of these receptors: an adult woman who had mild COVID-19 (a few samples of this study predate the infection). Cell type and time point are not known.

This clonotype was counted a few times. The V call is TRBV6-5, the J call TRBJ2-1; 12 bases fit TRBD2. Germline assignment: CDR1 MNHEY and CDR2 SVGAGI. The CDR3 consists of 16 residues. V lost 7 bases and J lost 4; bases outside the gene matches: 8. CDR3: CASTRGGLAGYNEQFF. The CDR3 nucleotides read TGTGCCAGCACCCGAGGAGGACTAGCGGGGTACAATGAGCAGTTCTTC.

The chain joins TRBV27 to TRBJ2-2, with D perhaps TRBD1 (6 bases). V was clipped by 6 bases and J by 1 base, with 21 bases between them. CDR1 and CDR2 (germline): MNHEY, SMNVEV (reference sequence). The CDR3 covers 18 residues. CDR3 residues: CASSKTLIGQLNTGELFF. Written as DNA, the CDR3 is TGTGCCAGCAGCAAAACCCTGATCGGACAGTTGAACACCGGGGAGCTGTTTTTT.

This clonotype was observed a few times. V and J are TRBV4-3 and TRBJ2-1; D is unclear. Trimming stripped 0 bases from V and 0 bases from J, with 9 bases between. The CDR3 consists of 16 residues. CDR1 and CDR2 from the germline V gene are LGHNA and YSLEER. CDR3 nucleotide sequence: TGCGCCAGCAGCCAAGATGCGGTGAGCTCCTACAATGAGCAGTTCTTC. Protein: CASSQDAVSSYNEQFF.

CDR3 in amino acids: CASRPGWGTYEQYF. In nucleotides, the CDR3 is TGTGCCAGCAGACCAGGGTGGGGGACCTACGAGCAGTACTTC. This chain connects TRBV6-5 to TRBJ2-7; D possibly matches TRBD1 or TRBD2 (5 bases each). The germline gives CDR1 MNHEY, CDR2 SVGAGI. V shed 6 bases and J shed 2 bases, with 14 bases lying between them. The CDR3 is 14 residues long.

The chain couples TRBV19 to TRBJ2-3, with D possibly being TRBD1 (6 bases). Germline V gene sequence: CDR1 LNHDA, CDR2 SQIVND (reference sequence). The CDR3 loop spans 13 amino acids. The CDR3 region is CTSSARGADTQYF. Written as DNA, the CDR3 is TGTACGTCAAGCGCCAGGGGTGCAGATACGCAGTATTTT. Supplemented by reference TRBV19 and TRBJ2-3, the full variable domain reads DGGITQSPKYLFRKEGQNVTLSCEQNLNHDAMYWYRQDPGQGLRLIYYSQIVNDFQKGDIAEGYSVSREKKESFPLTVTSAQKNPTAFYLCTSSARGADTQYFGPGTRLTVL.

This clonotype was detected only a few times. The V and J genes are TRBV20-1 and TRBJ1-2; D is uncertain. Germline CDR1 DFQATT, CDR2 SNEGSKA (reference sequence). This CDR3 contains 11 residues. The V end lost 5 bases, the J end lost 5 bases, and 9 bases lay between the germline ends. CDR3 loop: CSAFSGYGYTF. Here the CDR3 DNA reads TGCAGTGCTTTCAGCGGGTATGGCTACACCTTC.

The V and J genes are TRBV9 and TRBJ1-6, with 10 bases aligning to TRBD1. The germline gives CDR1 SGDLS, CDR2 YYNGEE. Losses at the gene ends were 3 bases for V and 5 bases for J; bases not matched to a gene: 5. The CDR3 loop spans 16 amino acids. CDR3 sequence (DNA): TGTGCCAGCAGCGCCCGACAGGGGGCGGATAATTCACCCCTCCACTTT. Protein: CASSARQGADNSPLHF. Full variable domain (rest looked up from reference TRBV9 and TRBJ1-6): DSGVTQTPKHLITATGQRVTLRCSPRSGDLSVYWYQQSLDQGLQFLIQYYNGEERAKGNILERFSAQQFPDLHSELNLSSLELGDSALYFCASSARQGADNSPLHFGNGTRLTVT.

This chain joins TRBV27 and TRBJ2-7, with D perhaps matching TRBD2 (6 bases). V gave up 9 bases and J gave up 6 bases, with 12 bases separating them. The germline CDR1 and CDR2 sequences are MNHEY and SMNVEV (reference sequence). This CDR3 comprises 11 residues. The DNA for the CDR3 is TGTGCCAGTCGGGGGAACATCGAGCAGTACTTC. Its protein product is CASRGNIEQYF.

The CDR3 DNA reads as TGTGCCAGCTCACCTAGGGCGTTGCGGGTCGTTATGGAAGCTTTCTTT. Its protein product is CASSPRALRVVMEAFF. The chain recombines TRBV18 with TRBJ1-1; no definite D call. The CDR3 covers 16 residues. Germline V lookup: CDR1 KGHSH, CDR2 LQKENI. Between the trimmed V and J ends, which lost 3 bases and 8 bases, there was a span of 22 bases.

This clonotype was observed a few times. The chain employs TRBV28 and TRBJ2-4, with unresolved D. The CDR3 is 16 residues long. The ends were cut back, 5 bases at V and 7 bases at J, with 21 bases in the middle. Germline V gene lookup returns CDR1 MDHEN and CDR2 SYDVKM. CDR3 residues: CASSPLRLGSENIQYF. CDR3 DNA: TGTGCCAGCAGTCCCCTGAGGCTGGGGTCCGAGAACATTCAGTACTTC.

The chain employs TRBV6-5 and TRBJ2-1; 12 positions match TRBD2. Germline V gives CDR1 MNHEY, CDR2 SVGAGI. V gave up 6 bases and J gave up 8 bases; unmatched junction bases: 2. The CDR3 is made up of 13 amino acids. The CDR3 DNA is TGTGCCAGCAGGACTAGCGGGAGTTATGAGCAGTTCTTC. Protein: CASRTSGSYEQFF.

There are many counts of this clonotype. This chain joins TRBV5-1 and TRBJ1-1, with D possibly being TRBD1 (5 bases). The germline V and J ends were trimmed by 0 bases and 5 bases, with 11 bases remaining between them. CDR1 is SGHRS, CDR2 YFSETQ, per germline. The CDR3 spans 14 residues. CDR3 amino acids: CASSLVQGETEAFF. CDR3 sequence (DNA): TGCGCCAGCAGCTTGGTCCAGGGAGAGACTGAAGCTTTCTTT.

This clonotype appeared a few times. The J gene is TRBJ2-1, the V gene TRBV6-5; TRBD1 aligns across 8 bases. After removal of 2 bases from V and 4 bases from J, the junction contained 1 base not matched to a gene. In germline, CDR1 is MNHEY, CDR2 SVGAGI. The CDR3 contains 14 residues. CDR3 DNA sequence: TGTGCCAGCAGTTACGACAGGGGATACAATGAGCAGTTCTTC. Protein: CASSYDRGYNEQFF.

The chain has TRBV15 and TRBJ1-1; weak D call: TRBD1 (6 bases). CDR3 size: 12 residues. Trimming took 9 bases from V and 4 from J, leaving 12 bases between them. Germline V lookup: CDR1 LNHNV, CDR2 YYDKDF (reference sequence). CDR3 region: CATTGYGTEAFF. CDR3 in DNA: TGTGCCACTACAGGGTATGGCACTGAAGCTTTCTTT.

This clonotype came up many times. The chain uses TRBV12-3 or TRBV12-4 and TRBJ2-7; the D is unclear. The CDR3 contains 13 residues. V was pared by 3 bases and J by 7 bases, with 13 bases between. The CDR3 DNA reads as TGTGCCAGCAGTTTCTATACCGTGGGTGAGCAGTACTTC. Protein sequence: CASSFYTVGEQYF.